The 21 T cell receptor beta chains given below trace back to one sample, sequenced in a study of blood T cell repertoires in COVID-19. Generated by immunoSEQ multiplex PCR, the TCRdb table keeps only in-frame clones and is missing some. The repertoire has 150,000 to 200,000 clones, approximately 90% of them found once; the top ten carry 2.5% to 3.5%. Sequenced sample: peripheral blood. These receptor sequences come from a young woman with active or convalescent COVID-19.

This chain uses TRBV3-1 (or the pseudogene TRBV3-2) with TRBJ2-7, with D perhaps matching TRBD1 (5 bases). The germline V gene has CDR1 LGHDT and CDR2 YNNKEL (reference sequence). V dropped 1 base and J dropped 6 bases, with 10 bases sitting between them. The CDR3 runs to 13 residues. The CDR3 DNA is TGTGCCAGCAGCCAAGGCAGGGTCGGCGAGCAGTACTTC. It translates to CASSQGRVGEQYF.

The chain links TRBV28 to TRBJ2-5, with 8 bases fitting TRBD2. This CDR3 contains 13 residues. The trim removed 8 bases at V and 4 bases at J, leaving 6 bases unmatched. Germline CDR1 and CDR2: MDHEN and SYDVKM. The chain's CDR3 is CASREGQRETQYF. The CDR3 bases are TGTGCCAGCCGGGAGGGGCAGCGAGAGACCCAGTACTTC.

The chain is built from TRBV2 and TRBJ1-5; D uncertain. Germline V gives CDR1 SNHLY, CDR2 FYNNEI. Trimming took 4 bases from V and 4 from J, leaving 14 bases between them. CDR3 size: 15 residues. CDR3 nucleotide sequence: TGTGCCAGCAGTGCTGAATGGGCTGGGAATCAGCCCCAGCATTTT. This translates into CASSAEWAGNQPQHF. Looking up the rest from reference TRBV2 and TRBJ1-5 gives the full variable domain: EPEVTQTPSHQVTQMGQEVILRCVPISNHLYFYWYRQILGQKVEFLVSFYNNEISEKSEIFDDQFSVERPDGSNFTLKIRSTKLEDSAMYFCASSAEWAGNQPQHFGDGTRLSIL.

The chain has TRBV27 and TRBJ1-1, with TRBD1 as a possible D gene (5 bases). This CDR3 has 13 residues. The germline V gene has CDR1 MNHEY and CDR2 SMNVEV (reference sequence). V was cut by 4 bases and J by 5 bases, with 11 bases left in between. This CDR3 is CASSWGVGTEAFF. CDR3 coding DNA: TGTGCCAGCAGTTGGGGCGTTGGGACTGAAGCTTTCTTT.

This chain joins TRBV19 and TRBJ2-1; TRBD1 matches 7 bases. CDR1 LNHDA and CDR2 SQIVND come from the germline V gene (reference sequence). This CDR3 region has 15 residues. V trimming: 6 bases; J trimming: 1 base; junction bases outside the gene matches: 6. The CDR3 sequence: CASSTGARSYNEQFF. Here the CDR3 DNA reads TGTGCCAGTAGCACAGGGGCCAGATCCTACAATGAGCAGTTCTTC.

The chain is built from TRBV23-1 and TRBJ1-1; D is uncertain. TRBV23-1 belongs to the ORF category, with a function that is uncertain. The V gene lost 0 bases and the J gene lost 0 bases, with 17 bases spanning the gap. There are 18 residues in the CDR3. The CDR3 DNA reads TGCGCCAGCAGTCAATCCGGGGATCGAATCCCTATGAACACTGAAGCTTTCTTT. Its protein product is CASSQSGDRIPMNTEAFF.

A remark on this clone: The same CDR3 arises from other DNA sequences in this sample as well. The V and J genes are TRBV19 and TRBJ2-7; a weak D match, TRBD2 (5 bases). The V gene lost 11 bases and the J gene lost 3 bases, with 14 bases spanning the gap. The V gene's germline CDR1 is LNHDA and CDR2 SQIVND (reference sequence). This CDR3 comprises 12 residues. DNA of the CDR3: TGTGCCTCCTCGGGAACATACTACGAGCAGTACTTC. Translation gives CASSGTYYEQYF.

A single count supports this clone. CDR3 nucleotides: TGTGCCAGCAGCTTGGTCGGAGGCAATGAGCAGTTCTTC. Translation: CASSLVGGNEQFF. The rearrangement links TRBV5-6 to TRBJ2-1, with a weak D call TRBD2 (5 bases). Germline V gene lookup returns CDR1 SGHDT and CDR2 YYEEEE. V gave up 0 bases and J gave up 6 bases, with 7 bases separating them. The CDR3 has 13 amino acids.

The chain links TRBV28 to TRBJ2-3, with D perhaps matching TRBD2 (6 bases). V lost 6 bases and J lost 4, with 17 bases in between. CDR1 MDHEN and CDR2 SYDVKM come from the germline V gene. This CDR3 spans 15 amino acids. CDR3 coding DNA: TGTGCCAGCAGCCTCCTAGGCGGAGGGCCAGATACGCAGTATTTT. Translated: CASSLLGGGPDTQYF.

This clone was observed a few times. The gene calls are TRBV15 and TRBJ1-2; D may be TRBD1 (6 bases). Germline V gives CDR1 LNHNV, CDR2 YYDKDF (reference sequence). The CDR3 consists of 15 residues. V shed 4 bases and J shed 2 bases, with 14 bases lying between them. CDR3 loop: CATSNQAQGNYGYTF. The CDR3 DNA reads TGTGCCACCAGCAACCAAGCACAGGGAAACTATGGCTACACCTTC.

The chain uses TRBV19 and TRBJ1-2, with 7 bases that match TRBD1. This CDR3 contains 13 residues. Germline loops: CDR1 LNHDA, CDR2 SQIVND (reference sequence). V was clipped by 8 bases and J by 0 bases; unmatched bases: 3. CDR3 sequence: CASGDRANYGYTF. CDR3 DNA sequence: TGTGCCAGTGGGGACAGAGCTAACTATGGCTACACCTTC.

This chain joins TRBV24-1 and TRBJ1-5; possible D gene TRBD1, 5 bases. V was shortened by 7 bases and J by 9 bases, with 18 bases between the two germline ends. Germline CDR1 and CDR2: KGHDR and SFDVKD. The CDR3 length is 14 residues. CDR3 in amino acids: CATSAGGDSRPQHF. CDR3 DNA: TGTGCCACCAGCGCTGGGGGGGACTCCAGGCCCCAGCATTTT.

V usage is TRBV5-5 and J usage is TRBJ1-2, with 9 positions matching TRBD1. The CDR3 covers 15 residues. J gave up 8 bases and V 4 bases, and 12 bases lay outside the gene matches. CDR1 is SGHKS and CDR2 is YYEKEE in the germline V gene (reference sequence). CDR3 loop: CASSHLDRGSGGYTF. In DNA form, the CDR3 reads TGTGCCAGCAGCCACTTGGACAGGGGTTCAGGGGGCTACACCTTC.

This sequence joins TRBV19 and TRBJ1-1; D gene unclear. The V end was cut by 3 bases, the J end by 1 base, with 6 bases between. The length of the CDR3 is 13 residues. CDR1 and CDR2 (germline): LNHDA, SQIVND (reference sequence). The CDR3 loop is CASSMNGNTEAFF. In nucleotides, the CDR3 is TGTGCCAGTAGTATGAACGGGAACACTGAAGCTTTCTTT.

This clone turned up a few times. This chain links TRBV6-5 with TRBJ1-5; no reliable D call. Deletions cut 6 bases from V and 0 bases from J, with 12 bases between. The CDR3 loop spans 15 amino acids. Per the germline V gene, CDR1 is MNHEY and CDR2 is SVGAGI. Here the CDR3 reads CASRLKWASNQPQHF. CDR3 in DNA: TGTGCCAGCAGGCTTAAATGGGCTAGCAATCAGCCCCAGCATTTT.

The chain joins TRBV7-9 to TRBJ1-1, with a weak D call TRBD1 (5 bases). This CDR3 has 13 residues. Trimming took 9 bases from V and 3 from J, leaving 14 bases between them. CDR1 SEHNR and CDR2 FQNEAQ come from the germline V gene (reference sequence). CDR3 residues: CASQQGGDTEAFF. In nucleotides, the CDR3 is TGTGCCAGTCAGCAGGGTGGGGACACTGAAGCTTTCTTT.

V is TRBV13 and J is TRBJ1-2, with TRBD1 matching 8 bases. The CDR3 has 14 residues. CDR1 and CDR2 from the germline V gene are PRHDT and FYEKMQ (reference sequence). The V and J ends lost 5 bases and 8 bases, in that order; junction bases with no gene match: 10. CDR3: CASSHGQGGRGYTF. The CDR3 DNA follows: TGTGCCAGCAGCCACGGACAGGGAGGGAGAGGCTACACCTTC.

This rearrangement joins TRBV7-9 to TRBJ1-2; D not certain. The CDR3 is 15 amino acids. V lost 4 bases to trimming and J lost 2 bases, with 14 bases between them. Germline values: CDR1 SEHNR, CDR2 FQNEAQ (reference sequence). As DNA, the CDR3 is TGTGCCAGCAGCTCCCCTAGGACTGAGAACTATGGCTACACCTTC. It translates to CASSSPRTENYGYTF.

The chain combines TRBV7-2 with TRBJ2-2; TRBD2 aligns across 13 bases. V gave up 5 bases and J gave up 11 bases; unmatched junction bases: 8. Germline V gene lookup returns CDR1 SGHTA and CDR2 FQGNSA. This CDR3 is built from 15 residues. CDR3 loop: CASSDATSGRFELFF. CDR3 DNA: TGTGCCAGCAGCGACGCGACTAGCGGGAGGTTTGAGCTGTTTTTT.

The chain has TRBV2 and TRBJ1-2, with 7 bases that match TRBD1. Germline lookup yields CDR1 SNHLY and CDR2 FYNNEI. V trimming: 4 bases; J trimming: 6 bases; junction bases outside the gene matches: 5. This CDR3 has 13 residues. In DNA form, the CDR3 reads TGTGCCAGCAGTGCGGGCAGGGGGAATGGCTACACCTTC. Protein sequence: CASSAGRGNGYTF.

The chain links TRBV24-1 to TRBJ1-1; D perhaps matches TRBD1 (6 bases). Germline V gene lookup returns CDR1 KGHDR and CDR2 SFDVKD. The CDR3 is made up of 13 amino acids. Trimming removed 9 bases from V and 2 bases from J, with 12 bases in between. The CDR3 nucleotides are TGTGCCACCCGTCAAGGGGGAAACACTGAAGCTTTCTTT. It specifies CATRQGGNTEAFF.